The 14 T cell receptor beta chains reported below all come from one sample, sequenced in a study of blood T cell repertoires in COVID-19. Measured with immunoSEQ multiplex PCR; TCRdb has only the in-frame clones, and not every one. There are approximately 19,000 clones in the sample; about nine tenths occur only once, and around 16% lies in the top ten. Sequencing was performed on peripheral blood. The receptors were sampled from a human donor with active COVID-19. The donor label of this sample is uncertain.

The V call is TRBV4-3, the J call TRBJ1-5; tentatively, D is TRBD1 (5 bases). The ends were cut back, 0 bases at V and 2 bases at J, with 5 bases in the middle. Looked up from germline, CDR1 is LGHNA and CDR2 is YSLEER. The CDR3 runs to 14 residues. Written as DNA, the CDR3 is TGCGCCAGCAGCCAAGACAGGGGCAATCAGCCCCAGCATTTT. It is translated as CASSQDRGNQPQHF.

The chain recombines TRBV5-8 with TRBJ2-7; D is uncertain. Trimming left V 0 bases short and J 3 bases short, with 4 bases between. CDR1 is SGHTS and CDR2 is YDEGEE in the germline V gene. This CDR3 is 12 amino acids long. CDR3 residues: CASSLVVYEQYF. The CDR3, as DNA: TGTGCCAGCAGCTTGGTAGTCTACGAGCAGTACTTC. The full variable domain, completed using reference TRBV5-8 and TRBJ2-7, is EAGVTQSPTHLIKTRGQQATLRCSPISGHTSVYWYQQALGLGLQFLLWYDEGEERNRGNFPPRFSGRQFPNYSSELNVNALELEDSALYLCASSLVVYEQYFGPGTRLTVT.

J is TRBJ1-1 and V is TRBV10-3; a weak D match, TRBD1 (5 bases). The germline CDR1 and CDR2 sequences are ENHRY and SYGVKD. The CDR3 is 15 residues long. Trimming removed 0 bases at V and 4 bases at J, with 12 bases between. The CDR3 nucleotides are TGTGCCATCAGTGAGTCTGGGGGGGATGGCACTGAAGCTTTCTTT. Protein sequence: CAISESGGDGTEAFF.

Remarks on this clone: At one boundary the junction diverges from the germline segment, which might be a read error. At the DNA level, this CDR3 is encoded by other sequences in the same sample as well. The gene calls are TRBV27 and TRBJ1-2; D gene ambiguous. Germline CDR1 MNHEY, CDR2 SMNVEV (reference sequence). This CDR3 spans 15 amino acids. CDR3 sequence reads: CASSLSSTTNYGYTF. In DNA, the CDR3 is TGTGCCAGCAGTTTATCCAGCACTACTAACTATGGCTACACTTTC.

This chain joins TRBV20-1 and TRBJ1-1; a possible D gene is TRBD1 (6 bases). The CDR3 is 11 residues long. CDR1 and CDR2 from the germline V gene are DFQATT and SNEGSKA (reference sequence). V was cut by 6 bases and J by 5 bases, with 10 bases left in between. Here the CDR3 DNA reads TGCAGTGCCGCACAGGGAACTGAAGCTTTCTTT. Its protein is CSAAQGTEAFF.

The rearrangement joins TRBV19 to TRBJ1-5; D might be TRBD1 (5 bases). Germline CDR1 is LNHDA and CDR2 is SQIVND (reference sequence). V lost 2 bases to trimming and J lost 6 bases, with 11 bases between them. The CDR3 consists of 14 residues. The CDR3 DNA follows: TGTGCCAGTAGTATACAAGGGGAGGGTCAGCCCCAGCATTTT. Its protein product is CASSIQGEGQPQHF.

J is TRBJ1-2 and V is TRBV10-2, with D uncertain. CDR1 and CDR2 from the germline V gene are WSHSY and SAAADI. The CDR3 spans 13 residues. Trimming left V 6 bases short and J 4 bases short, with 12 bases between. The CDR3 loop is CASSQVAGYGYTF. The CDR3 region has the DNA TGCGCCAGCAGCCAGGTCGCCGGCTATGGCTACACCTTC.

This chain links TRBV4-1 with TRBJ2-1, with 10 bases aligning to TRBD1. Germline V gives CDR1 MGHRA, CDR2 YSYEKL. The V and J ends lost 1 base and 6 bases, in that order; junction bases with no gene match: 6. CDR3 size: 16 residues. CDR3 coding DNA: TGCGCCAGCAGCCAAGGGGACAGGGGAGGAGGCAATGAGCAGTTCTTC. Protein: CASSQGDRGGGNEQFF.

The CDR3 DNA reads TGCGCCAGCAGCATCCAGGCCGACACTGAAGCTTTCTTT. This sequence encodes CASSIQADTEAFF. This sequence joins TRBV4-1 and TRBJ1-1; no reliable D call. Per germline, CDR1 MGHRA and CDR2 YSYEKL. The CDR3 totals 13 residues. Trimming took off 5 bases at V and 3 bases at J, with 10 bases between the two ends.

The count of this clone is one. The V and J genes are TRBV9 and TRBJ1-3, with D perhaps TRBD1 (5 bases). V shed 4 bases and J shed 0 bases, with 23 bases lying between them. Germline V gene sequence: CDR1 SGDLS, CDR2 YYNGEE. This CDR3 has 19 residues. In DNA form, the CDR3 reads TGTGCCAGCAGCCCCCGTAGCTCCCCTCGACAGAGCTCTGGAAACACCATATATTTT. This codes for CASSPRSSPRQSSGNTIYF.

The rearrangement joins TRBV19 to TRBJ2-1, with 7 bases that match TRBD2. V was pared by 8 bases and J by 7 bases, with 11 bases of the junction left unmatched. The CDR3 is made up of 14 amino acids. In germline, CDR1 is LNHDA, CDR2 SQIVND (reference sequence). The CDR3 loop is CASHPGGSRNEQFF. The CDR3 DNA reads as TGTGCCAGTCATCCGGGGGGATCTAGGAATGAGCAGTTCTTC. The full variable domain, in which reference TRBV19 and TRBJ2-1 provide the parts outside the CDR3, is DGGITQSPKYLFRKEGQNVTLSCEQNLNHDAMYWYRQDPGQGLRLIYYSQIVNDFQKGDIAEGYSVSREKKESFPLTVTSAQKNPTAFYLCASHPGGSRNEQFFGPGTRLTVL.

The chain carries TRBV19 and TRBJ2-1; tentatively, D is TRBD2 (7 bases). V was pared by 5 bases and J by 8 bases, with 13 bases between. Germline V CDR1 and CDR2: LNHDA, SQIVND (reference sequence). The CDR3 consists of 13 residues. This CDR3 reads CASSYPGGDEQFF. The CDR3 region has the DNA TGTGCCAGTAGTTACCCGGGGGGCGATGAGCAGTTCTTC.

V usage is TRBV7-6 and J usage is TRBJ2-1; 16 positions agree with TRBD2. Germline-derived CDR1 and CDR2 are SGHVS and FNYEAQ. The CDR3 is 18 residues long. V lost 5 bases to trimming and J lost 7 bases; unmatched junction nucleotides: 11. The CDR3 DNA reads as TGTGCCAGCAGCAAACTCCCCGGGACTAGCGGGGGGGCTAATGAGCAGTTCTTC. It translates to CASSKLPGTSGGANEQFF.

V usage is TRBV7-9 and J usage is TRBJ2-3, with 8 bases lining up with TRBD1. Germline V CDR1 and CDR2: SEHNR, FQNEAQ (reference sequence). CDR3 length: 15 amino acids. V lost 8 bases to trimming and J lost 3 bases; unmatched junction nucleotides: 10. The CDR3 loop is CASYHGTGRTDTQYF. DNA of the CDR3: TGTGCCAGCTACCACGGGACAGGCCGTACAGATACGCAGTATTTT.